The source of this TCR beta chain is a study of CXCR3-negative and CXCR3-positive naive CD8 T cells. About this clonotype: The antigen is not known.

Carrying UMI labels, the TRB cDNA libraries were prepared through 5' RACE. TCRdb reprocessed the 5' RACE reads and keeps a single row for each CDR3 protein, giving no DNA. This sample's clone table lists about 130,000 distinct CDR3 sequences. Study conclusions and caveats: The study found more hydrophobic TRB CDR3s in CXCR3-positive naive cells than in CXCR3-negative naive cells. Fresh PBMCs went into most assays, and CXCR3 expression partly declined after cryopreservation.

Germline V lookup: CDR1 MNHEY, CDR2 SVGEGT. The CDR3 sequence is 18 residues long. The sequenced sample consisted of naive CXCR3- CD8+ T cells from blood. Subset: CD45RO-CCR7+CD27+CD95- naive CD8+ T cells lacking CXCR3 (TNR3-). The chain combines TRBV6-2 or TRBV6-3 with TRBJ2-7; TCRdb outputs TRBD1, but without DNA this stays unchecked. The source is a human donor in good health. Some clones in this sample may be carry-over from other donors' samples. The CDR3: CASSYDLAGAVGSYEQYF.